This T cell receptor beta chain was sequenced for a study of T cells after posttransplantation cyclophosphamide. Clones were sequenced by immunoSEQ multiplex PCR, and TCRdb holds only the in-frame ones, with some missing. The repertoire consists of over 20,000 clones, none detected only once. General observations from the study: Later blood repertoires were often dominated by clones from the donor CD8+ memory compartment. TRB overlap between skin or GI tissue T cells and blood was limited. Recipient CMV seropositivity and CMV reactivation strongly tracked TRB clonality.

In this sample, this clone turned up many times. The target antigen is unknown. Other DNA sequences within the sample encode an identical CDR3. V shed 4 bases and J shed 2 bases, with 6 bases lying between them. The CDR3 totals 12 residues. Germline CDR1 reads SGHRS; CDR2 reads YFSETQ. This chain joins TRBV5-1 and TRBJ2-5; D remains ambiguous. The sample consisted of PBMCs. The TCR sequence derives from a man aged 50 or older in good health, CMV-negative, and a related stem cell transplant donor. The CDR3 nucleotides read TGCGCCAGCAGCCAGATACAAGAGACCCAGTACTTC. Amino acid sequence: CASSQIQETQYF. Based on the CDR3 plus reference TRBV5-1 and TRBJ2-5, the full variable domain is KAGVTQTPRYLIKTRGQQVTLSCSPISGHRSVSWYQQTPGQGLQFLFEYFSETQRNKGNFPGRFSGRQFSNSRSEMNVSTLELGDSALYLCASSQIQETQYFGPGTRLLVL.